A selection of T cell receptor beta chains follows, all from one sample in a study of T cell responses to AZD1222 COVID-19 vaccine. Sequencing was performed with immunoSEQ multiplex PCR; in TCRdb, only in-frame clones are kept and a portion is missing. The sample has roughly 150,000 clones; more than 75% are singletons. The sample in question was peripheral blood, obtained 28 days after the second AZD1222 dose. These receptors were collected from an adult who received the AZD1222 COVID-19 vaccine. Both conserved end residues are part of each CDR3. The D gene is left open where the match is weak. The size field is filled for only some rows; it gives once, few, many or a size class.

d_gene: NA
j_gene: TRBJ2-3
v_gene: TRBV7-9
abundance: NA
CDR3nt: TGTGCCAGCAGCTTAACCATGAGCACAGATACGCAGTATTTT
CDR3aa: CASSLTMSTDTQYF

d_gene: NA
j_gene: TRBJ2-1
v_gene: TRBV2
abundance: NA
CDR3nt: TGTGCCAGCAGTATCCGACTAGATAATGAGCAGTTCTTC
CDR3aa: CASSIRLDNEQFF

d_gene: NA
j_gene: TRBJ1-1
v_gene: TRBV2
abundance: NA
CDR3nt: TGTGCCAGCAGTGCATTGGGAACGGTGAACACTGAAGCTTTCTTT
CDR3aa: CASSALGTVNTEAFF

d_gene: NA
j_gene: TRBJ2-7
v_gene: TRBV12-3/TRBV12-4
abundance: few
CDR3nt: TGTGCCAGCAGTTCCAGGTTCTCCTACGAGCAGTACTTC
CDR3aa: CASSSRFSYEQYF

d_gene: TRBD2
j_gene: TRBJ2-1
v_gene: TRBV6-2/TRBV6-3
abundance: NA
CDR3nt: TGTGCCAGCAGTTACTCGATTGGGCATTTGACTAGCGGGAGACGGGAGCAGTTCTTC
CDR3aa: CASSYSIGHLTSGRREQFF

d_gene: NA
j_gene: TRBJ2-2
v_gene: TRBV7-6
abundance: NA
CDR3nt: TGTGCCAGCAGCTTAAGAAACACCGGGGAGCTGTTTTTT
CDR3aa: CASSLRNTGELFF

d_gene: NA
j_gene: TRBJ1-2
v_gene: TRBV7-9
abundance: NA
CDR3nt: TGTGCCAGCAGCGGACCAGGGTACTATGGCTACACCTTC
CDR3aa: CASSGPGYYGYTF

d_gene: NA
j_gene: TRBJ2-6
v_gene: TRBV6-2/TRBV6-3
abundance: NA
CDR3nt: TGTGCCAGCAGTTACGGGGAGCGGAGGTCTGGGGCCAACGTCCTGACTTTC
CDR3aa: CASSYGERRSGANVLTF

d_gene: NA
j_gene: TRBJ2-5
v_gene: TRBV7-3
abundance: NA
CDR3nt: TGTGCCAGCAGCTCATCAGGGGGGGAAGAGACCCAGTACTTC
CDR3aa: CASSSSGGEETQYF

d_gene: TRBD2
j_gene: TRBJ2-3
v_gene: TRBV19
abundance: NA
CDR3nt: TGTGCCAGTAGTTCCGGACTAGCGGGAAATGCAGATACGCAGTATTTT
CDR3aa: CASSSGLAGNADTQYF

d_gene: TRBD1
j_gene: TRBJ1-2
v_gene: TRBV5-1
abundance: NA
CDR3nt: TGCGCCAGCAGCTTGGACACTACAGGGGGCAACTATGGCTACACCTTC
CDR3aa: CASSLDTTGGNYGYTF

d_gene: NA
j_gene: TRBJ1-5
v_gene: TRBV7-2
abundance: NA
CDR3nt: TGTGCCAGCAGCTTAAGACCGAGCAATCAGCCCCAGCATTTT
CDR3aa: CASSLRPSNQPQHF

d_gene: NA
j_gene: TRBJ1-1
v_gene: TRBV7-8
abundance: NA
CDR3nt: TGTGCCAGCAGCCATGGGGCGGGGATGAACACTGAAGCTTTCTTT
CDR3aa: CASSHGAGMNTEAFF

d_gene: NA
j_gene: TRBJ2-3
v_gene: TRBV11-2
abundance: NA
CDR3nt: TGTGCCAGCAGCCACGATAGCTTGGCGCAGTATTTT
CDR3aa: CASSHDSLAQYF

d_gene: TRBD1
j_gene: TRBJ2-2
v_gene: TRBV10-3
abundance: NA
CDR3nt: TGTGCCATCAATGACAGGGGGCGTCCCGGGGAGCTGTTTTTT
CDR3aa: CAINDRGRPGELFF

d_gene: TRBD1
j_gene: TRBJ1-2
v_gene: TRBV6-5
abundance: once
CDR3nt: TGTGCCAGCAGCCGGGACAGGACCTATGGCTACACCTTC
CDR3aa: CASSRDRTYGYTF

d_gene: NA
j_gene: TRBJ1-1
v_gene: TRBV18
abundance: NA
CDR3nt: TGTGCCAGCTCACCAAAAAGTCTGAACACTGAAGCTTTCTTT
CDR3aa: CASSPKSLNTEAFF

d_gene: TRBD2
j_gene: TRBJ2-3
v_gene: TRBV27
abundance: NA
CDR3nt: TGTGCCAGCAGTTTCCTTACTAGCGGGGAGACCGATACGCAGTATTTT
CDR3aa: CASSFLTSGETDTQYF

d_gene: NA
j_gene: TRBJ1-2
v_gene: TRBV5-1
abundance: NA
CDR3nt: TGCGCCAGCAGCCCACAGGGTGAAGATTTAGGCTACACCTTC
CDR3aa: CASSPQGEDLGYTF

d_gene: TRBD1
j_gene: TRBJ1-1
v_gene: TRBV11-2
abundance: NA
CDR3nt: TGTGCCAGCAGCCGTGCCGGACAGGGGGACACTGAAGCTTTCTTT
CDR3aa: CASSRAGQGDTEAFF

d_gene: NA
j_gene: TRBJ2-1
v_gene: TRBV5-6
abundance: once
CDR3nt: TGTGCCAGCAGCGTCAGACTACTCGAGCAGTTCTTC
CDR3aa: CASSVRLLEQFF

d_gene: NA
j_gene: TRBJ2-1
v_gene: TRBV4-2
abundance: few
CDR3nt: TGTGCCAGCAGCCAAGCCGAGGGAGGGGGTTGGGATGAGCAGTTCTTC
CDR3aa: CASSQAEGGGWDEQFF

d_gene: NA
j_gene: TRBJ2-5
v_gene: TRBV29-1
abundance: few
CDR3nt: TGCAGCGTTTCGGATGGCGGTAGTGAGACCCAGTACTTC
CDR3aa: CSVSDGGSETQYF

d_gene: TRBD2
j_gene: TRBJ2-5
v_gene: TRBV15
abundance: NA
CDR3nt: TGTGCCACCAGCAGCCGAAAACTAGCGGGGGAGACCCAGTACTTC
CDR3aa: CATSSRKLAGETQYF

d_gene: TRBD1
j_gene: TRBJ2-3
v_gene: TRBV5-8
abundance: few
CDR3nt: TGTGCCAGCAGCTTGGACAGGGGCGCTAGCACAGATACGCAGTATTTT
CDR3aa: CASSLDRGASTDTQYF

d_gene: NA
j_gene: TRBJ2-5
v_gene: TRBV12-3/TRBV12-4
abundance: NA
CDR3nt: TGTGCCAGCAGTTCAGGGGAAGAGACCCAGTACTTC
CDR3aa: CASSSGEETQYF

d_gene: NA
j_gene: TRBJ1-3
v_gene: TRBV6-2/TRBV6-3
abundance: NA
CDR3nt: TGTGCCAGCACCCCAAACCTGCCTGGAAACACCATATATTTT
CDR3aa: CASTPNLPGNTIYF

d_gene: TRBD2
j_gene: TRBJ2-7
v_gene: TRBV4-2
abundance: NA
CDR3nt: TGTGCCAGCAGCCAAGCGACTAGCGGGGGGTCCTACGAGCAGTACTTC
CDR3aa: CASSQATSGGSYEQYF

d_gene: TRBD2
j_gene: TRBJ2-1
v_gene: TRBV19
abundance: NA
CDR3nt: TGTGCCAGTAGTGATACTAGCGGACGATACAATGAGCAGTTCTTC
CDR3aa: CASSDTSGRYNEQFF

d_gene: NA
j_gene: TRBJ1-4
v_gene: TRBV9
abundance: NA
CDR3nt: TGTGCCAGCAGCATCAGCTGGGGGGGTCAAGAAAAACTGTTTTTT
CDR3aa: CASSISWGGQEKLFF

d_gene: NA
j_gene: TRBJ2-1
v_gene: TRBV7-2
abundance: few
CDR3nt: TGTGCCAGCAGCGACACAAATCCGGGACGTAAATACTACAATGAGCAGTTCTTC
CDR3aa: CASSDTNPGRKYYNEQFF

d_gene: TRBD2
j_gene: TRBJ2-7
v_gene: TRBV4-3
abundance: NA
CDR3nt: TGCGCCAGCAGCCAAGGCGGGAGTGGATTCTCCTACGAGCAGTACTTC
CDR3aa: CASSQGGSGFSYEQYF

d_gene: TRBD2
j_gene: TRBJ2-3
v_gene: TRBV7-3
abundance: NA
CDR3nt: TGTGCCAGCAGCTTAATCGGTGGGGCTAGCGGGACAGATACGCAGTATTTT
CDR3aa: CASSLIGGASGTDTQYF

d_gene: NA
j_gene: TRBJ1-1
v_gene: TRBV27
abundance: NA
CDR3nt: TGTGCCAGCAGTGCGCGAGAGAACACTGAAGCTTTCTTT
CDR3aa: CASSARENTEAFF

d_gene: TRBD2
j_gene: TRBJ2-7
v_gene: TRBV3-1/TRBV3-2
abundance: NA
CDR3nt: TGTGCCAGCAGCCGCTTAACTAGCGGGAGCTCCTACGAGCAGTACTTC
CDR3aa: CASSRLTSGSSYEQYF

d_gene: NA
j_gene: TRBJ1-1
v_gene: TRBV11-1
abundance: NA
CDR3nt: TGTGCCAGCAGCTTGCAGACGAACACTGAAGCTTTCTTT
CDR3aa: CASSLQTNTEAFF

d_gene: NA
j_gene: TRBJ1-5
v_gene: TRBV12-1
abundance: NA
CDR3nt: TGTGCCAGCAGCCCTACAACTGGACAAGTCCGCAATCAGCCCCAGCATTTT
CDR3aa: CASSPTTGQVRNQPQHF

d_gene: NA
j_gene: TRBJ2-2
v_gene: TRBV27
abundance: once
CDR3nt: TGTGCCAGCAGTTTCGGGGGAGGGAACACCGGGGAGCTGTTTTTT
CDR3aa: CASSFGGGNTGELFF

d_gene: TRBD2
j_gene: TRBJ2-1
v_gene: TRBV4-3
abundance: NA
CDR3nt: TGCGCCAGCAGCCAGGGACTACCTCCGGATGAGCAGTTCTTC
CDR3aa: CASSQGLPPDEQFF

d_gene: TRBD1
j_gene: TRBJ1-1
v_gene: TRBV7-9
abundance: NA
CDR3nt: TGTGCCAGCAGCTTTTGGACAGGGGCGTTGAACACTGAAGCTTTCTTT
CDR3aa: CASSFWTGALNTEAFF

d_gene: NA
j_gene: TRBJ1-6
v_gene: TRBV7-9
abundance: NA
CDR3nt: TGTGCCAGCAGCTTAGGACCTGATGGATCACCCCTCCACTTT
CDR3aa: CASSLGPDGSPLHF

d_gene: NA
j_gene: TRBJ2-7
v_gene: TRBV19
abundance: NA
CDR3nt: TGTGCCAGTAGTCCCTGGCCCCAGACCCACGAGCAGTACTTC
CDR3aa: CASSPWPQTHEQYF

d_gene: TRBD1
j_gene: TRBJ1-3
v_gene: TRBV10-1
abundance: NA
CDR3nt: TGCGCCAGATCGACAGGGATGGGTGGAAACACCATATATTTT
CDR3aa: CARSTGMGGNTIYF

d_gene: TRBD1
j_gene: TRBJ1-1
v_gene: TRBV5-1
abundance: NA
CDR3nt: TGCGCCAGCAGCTTCCATTCTCGTTCGGGACAGTACACTGAAGCTTTCTTT
CDR3aa: CASSFHSRSGQYTEAFF

d_gene: NA
j_gene: TRBJ1-5
v_gene: TRBV2
abundance: NA
CDR3nt: TGTGCCAGCAGTGCCCAAAATCAGCCCCAGCATTTT
CDR3aa: CASSAQNQPQHF

d_gene: NA
j_gene: TRBJ1-6
v_gene: TRBV3-1/TRBV3-2
abundance: NA
CDR3nt: TGTGCCAGCAGCCAAGGAAATAATTCACCCCTCCACTTT
CDR3aa: CASSQGNNSPLHF

d_gene: TRBD1
j_gene: TRBJ1-2
v_gene: TRBV2
abundance: few
CDR3nt: TGTGCCAGCAGTAGGGACAGGGTGGGATCCTATGGCTACACCTTC
CDR3aa: CASSRDRVGSYGYTF

d_gene: NA
j_gene: TRBJ1-6
v_gene: TRBV7-8
abundance: NA
CDR3nt: TGTGCCAGCAGCCAGCTCCCCAATTCACCCCTCCACTTT
CDR3aa: CASSQLPNSPLHF

d_gene: NA
j_gene: TRBJ1-6
v_gene: TRBV7-2
abundance: NA
CDR3nt: TGTGCCAGCAGCTTAGCGACCGATAATTCACCCCTCCACTTT
CDR3aa: CASSLATDNSPLHF

d_gene: NA
j_gene: TRBJ2-3
v_gene: TRBV24-1
abundance: NA
CDR3nt: TGTGCCACCAGTGATTCGGGGAGCAGACACACGGATTTT
CDR3aa: CATSDSGSRHTDF

d_gene: NA
j_gene: TRBJ1-5
v_gene: TRBV10-3
abundance: few
CDR3nt: TGTGCCATCAGTGGGGGAGGGGGGAATGGCAATCAGCCCCAGCATTTT
CDR3aa: CAISGGGGNGNQPQHF

d_gene: NA
j_gene: TRBJ2-3
v_gene: TRBV24-1
abundance: NA
CDR3nt: TGTGCCACCAGTGGTTCGTCTGTCTCTGCAGATACGCAGTATTTT
CDR3aa: CATSGSSVSADTQYF